The 13 T cell receptor beta chains in this list originate from one sample, sequenced in a study of blood T cell repertoires in COVID-19. Clones were read by immunoSEQ multiplex PCR, and TCRdb kept only the in-frame ones, dropping some. This sample has roughly 200,000 clones, with roughly 89% found just once. Sequencing was done on a sample of peripheral blood. Source of these receptors: a man aged 35-49 years with acute or convalescent COVID-19.

The CDR3 coding sequence is TGTGCCAGCAGTTTATGGGGGCCAGGGCAGCCCCAGCATTTT. The encoded protein is CASSLWGPGQPQHF. V is TRBV28 and J is TRBJ1-5; possible D gene TRBD1, 5 bases. CDR1 and CDR2 from the germline V gene are MDHEN and SYDVKM. Trimming shortened V by 0 bases and J by 7 bases, and 10 bases separated the two germline ends. This CDR3 is built from 14 residues. Combining the CDR3 with reference TRBV28 and TRBJ1-5 gives the whole variable domain DVKVTQSSRYLVKRTGEKVFLECVQDMDHENMFWYRQDPGLGLRLIYFSYDVKMKEKGDIPEGYSVSREKKERFSLILESASTNQTSMYLCASSLWGPGQPQHFGDGTRLSIL.

The chain has TRBV4-1 and TRBJ2-2, with 8 bases matching TRBD2. The CDR3 is 16 residues long. The junction had 8 bases not matched to a gene; V was cut back by 5 bases and J by 3 bases. CDR1 is MGHRA, CDR2 YSYEKL, per germline. This CDR3 is CASSETGLADTGELFF. The CDR3 DNA follows: TGCGCCAGCAGCGAGACCGGACTAGCTGACACCGGGGAGCTGTTTTTT.

The chain's CDR3 is CASSLRGEVDTQYF. The DNA of the CDR3 is TGTGCCAGCAGCTTACGTGGGGAGGTGGATACGCAGTATTTT. The rearrangement joins TRBV7-9 to TRBJ2-3, with a tentative D call TRBD2 (6 bases). CDR3 length equals 14 residues. Germline V gene data show CDR1 as SEHNR and CDR2 as FQNEAQ (reference sequence). V was pared by 2 bases and J by 6 bases, with 12 bases between.

Notes on this clone: This CDR3 is also generated by other DNA sequences in the sample. The V call is TRBV6-1, the J call TRBJ2-2; maybe TRBD1 (6 bases). Trimming shortened V by 3 bases and J by 1 base, and 9 bases separated the two germline ends. Looked up from germline, CDR1 is MNHNS and CDR2 is SASEGT. The CDR3 has 15 residues. CDR3 protein: CASSEPGQNTGELFF. The DNA of the CDR3 is TGTGCCAGCAGTGAGCCGGGACAGAACACCGGGGAGCTGTTTTTT.

The chain recombines TRBV12-3 or TRBV12-4 with TRBJ2-7, with D unclear. This CDR3 is 11 amino acids long. V dropped 6 bases and J dropped 4 bases, with 7 bases sitting between them. The CDR3 protein is CASSRRYEQYF. The DNA for the CDR3 is TGTGCCAGCAGCCGTCGGTACGAGCAGTACTTC.

The chain uses TRBV3-1 (or the pseudogene TRBV3-2) and TRBJ1-4; 8 bases match TRBD1. V lost 1 base to trimming and J lost 8 bases; unmatched junction nucleotides: 6. CDR3 length: 15 residues. The germline V gene has CDR1 LGHDT and CDR2 YNNKEL (reference sequence). DNA for the CDR3: TGTGCCAGCAGCCAAGGGCGCAGGGGGCCCGAAAAACTGTTTTTT. It yields the protein CASSQGRRGPEKLFF.

V and J are TRBV18 and TRBJ2-7; D unresolved. Germline values: CDR1 KGHSH, CDR2 LQKENI. V shed 2 bases and J shed 1 base, with 6 bases lying between them. The CDR3 has 13 residues. The CDR3 reads CASSPEVSYEQYF. The CDR3 nucleotides are TGTGCCAGCTCACCAGAGGTATCCTACGAGCAGTACTTC.

V gene TRBV7-2 combines with J gene TRBJ1-1, with 9 bases fitting TRBD1. The CDR3 runs 14 residues. CDR1 is SGHTA, CDR2 FQGNSA, per germline. J lost 1 base, V lost 4 bases, and 1 base had no gene match. CDR3 in amino acids: CASSWGQGNTEAFF. Here the CDR3 DNA reads TGTGCCAGCAGCTGGGGACAGGGGAACACTGAAGCTTTCTTT.

The chain joins TRBV29-1 to TRBJ1-1; 7 bases are a match to TRBD1. V lost 2 bases, J lost 8 bases, and 14 bases stayed unmatched. The CDR3 contains 15 residues. Per germline, CDR1 SQVTM and CDR2 ANQGSEA. For the CDR3, the DNA is TGCAGCGTTGAAATGACAGGGTTTCGTCGCGCGGAAGCTTTCTTT. Translated: CSVEMTGFRRAEAFF.

The chain couples TRBV4-3 to TRBJ1-2, with D perhaps matching TRBD1 (6 bases). Germline V lookup: CDR1 LGHNA, CDR2 YSLEER. Trimming left V 0 bases short and J 0 bases short, with 8 bases between. CDR3 length equals 15 residues. CDR3 coding DNA: TGCGCCAGCAGCCAAGACGGACAGTCTAACTATGGCTACACCTTC. This sequence encodes CASSQDGQSNYGYTF.

V is TRBV7-8 and J is TRBJ1-3; D is perhaps TRBD1 (5 bases). The V end lost 3 bases, the J end lost 2 bases, and 14 bases lay between the germline ends. Germline V gene lookup returns CDR1 SGHVS and CDR2 FQNEAQ. The CDR3 sequence is 16 residues long. The CDR3 bases are TGTGCCAGCAGCTTGACAGCTATCTCTACTGGAAACACCATATATTTT. Translating it yields CASSLTAISTGNTIYF.

The chain uses TRBV9 and TRBJ1-4; D not resolved. Germline V gene sequence: CDR1 SGDLS, CDR2 YYNGEE. V shed 2 bases and J shed 0 bases, with 8 bases lying between them. This CDR3 contains 15 residues. The CDR3 DNA follows: TGTGCCAGCAGCGTCCGTTCCGCAACTAATGAAAAACTGTTTTTT. It translates to CASSVRSATNEKLFF.

The rearrangement uses TRBV12-3 or TRBV12-4 and TRBJ1-1, with D tentatively TRBD1 (5 bases). The CDR3 is 13 residues long. V shed 8 bases and J shed 1 base, with 11 bases lying between them. The CDR3 reads CASEGVPNTEAFF. The CDR3 nucleotides are TGTGCCAGCGAAGGGGTTCCGAACACTGAAGCTTTCTTT.